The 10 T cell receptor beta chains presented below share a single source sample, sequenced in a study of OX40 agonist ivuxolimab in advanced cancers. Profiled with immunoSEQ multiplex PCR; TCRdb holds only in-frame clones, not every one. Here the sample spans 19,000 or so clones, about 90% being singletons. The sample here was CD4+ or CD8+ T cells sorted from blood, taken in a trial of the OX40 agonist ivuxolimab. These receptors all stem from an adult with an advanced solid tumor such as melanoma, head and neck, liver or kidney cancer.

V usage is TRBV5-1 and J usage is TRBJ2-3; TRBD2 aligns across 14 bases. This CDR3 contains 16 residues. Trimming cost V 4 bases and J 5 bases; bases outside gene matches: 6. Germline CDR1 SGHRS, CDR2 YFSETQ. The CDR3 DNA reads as TGCGCCAGCAGCCCAGGACTAGCGGGGGGCGGAGATACGCAGTATTTT. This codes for CASSPGLAGGGDTQYF.

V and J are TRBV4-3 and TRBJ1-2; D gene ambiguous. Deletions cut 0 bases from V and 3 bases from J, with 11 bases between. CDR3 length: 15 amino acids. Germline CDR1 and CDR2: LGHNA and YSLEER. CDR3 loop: CASSQDVGGYYGYTF. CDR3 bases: TGCGCCAGCAGCCAAGATGTGGGAGGTTACTATGGCTACACCTTC.

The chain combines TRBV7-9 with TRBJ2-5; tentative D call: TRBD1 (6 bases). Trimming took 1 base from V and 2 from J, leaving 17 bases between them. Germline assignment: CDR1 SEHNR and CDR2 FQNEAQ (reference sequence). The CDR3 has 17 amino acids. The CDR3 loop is CASSLGVRGDTQETQYF. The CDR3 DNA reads TGTGCCAGCAGCTTAGGAGTTAGAGGGGACACTCAAGAGACCCAGTACTTC.

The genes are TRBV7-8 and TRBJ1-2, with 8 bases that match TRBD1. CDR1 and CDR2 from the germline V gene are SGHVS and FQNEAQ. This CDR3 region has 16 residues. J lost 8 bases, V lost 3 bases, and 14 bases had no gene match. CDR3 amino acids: CASSLHTEGQGEGYTF. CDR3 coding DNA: TGTGCCAGCAGCTTGCACACCGAAGGACAGGGTGAGGGCTACACCTTC.

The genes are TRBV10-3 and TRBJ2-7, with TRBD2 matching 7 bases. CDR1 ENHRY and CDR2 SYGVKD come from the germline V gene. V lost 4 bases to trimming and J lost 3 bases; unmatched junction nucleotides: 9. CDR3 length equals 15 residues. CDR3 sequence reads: CAISASGDHNYEQYF. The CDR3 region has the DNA TGTGCCATCAGTGCGAGCGGGGACCATAACTACGAGCAGTACTTC.

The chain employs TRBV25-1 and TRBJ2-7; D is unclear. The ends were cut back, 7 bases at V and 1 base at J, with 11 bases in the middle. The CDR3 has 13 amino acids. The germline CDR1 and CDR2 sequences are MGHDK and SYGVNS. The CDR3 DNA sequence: TGTGCCAGCACCTTATCGGGTTCCTACGAGCAGTACTTC. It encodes CASTLSGSYEQYF.

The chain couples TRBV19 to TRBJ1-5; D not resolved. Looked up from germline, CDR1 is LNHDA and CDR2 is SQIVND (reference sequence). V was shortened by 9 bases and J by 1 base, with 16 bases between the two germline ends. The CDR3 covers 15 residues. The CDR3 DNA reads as TGTGCCAGCAAAAATAGGGAAAGGAGCAATCAGCCCCAGCATTTT. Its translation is CASKNRERSNQPQHF.

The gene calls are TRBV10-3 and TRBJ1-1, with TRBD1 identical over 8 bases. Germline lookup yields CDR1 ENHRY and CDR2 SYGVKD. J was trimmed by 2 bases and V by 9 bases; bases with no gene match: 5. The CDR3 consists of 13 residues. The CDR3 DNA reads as TGTGCCATTTCGGACAGGGTAAACACTGAAGCTTTCTTT. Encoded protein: CAISDRVNTEAFF.

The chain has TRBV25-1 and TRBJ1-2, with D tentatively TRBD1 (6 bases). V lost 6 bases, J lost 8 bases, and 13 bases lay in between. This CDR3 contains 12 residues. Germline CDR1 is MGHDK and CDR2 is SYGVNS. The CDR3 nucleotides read TGTGCCAGCAGGGACAGCAAAGCAGGCTACACCTTC. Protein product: CASRDSKAGYTF.

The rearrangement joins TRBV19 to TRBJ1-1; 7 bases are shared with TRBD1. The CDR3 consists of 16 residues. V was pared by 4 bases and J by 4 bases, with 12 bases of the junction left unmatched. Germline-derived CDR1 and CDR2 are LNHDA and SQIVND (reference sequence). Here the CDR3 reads CASSTPTTGLGTEAFF. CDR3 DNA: TGTGCCAGTAGTACACCCACGACAGGGTTGGGCACTGAAGCTTTCTTT.